The source of this T cell receptor beta chain is a study of T cells in pancreatic ductal adenocarcinoma. Overall study findings and caveats: Tumors hold more CD45RO+ effector T cells, which may bias toward lower diversity. Mean clonality was around 0.1 in tumors and approximately 0.072 in blood, not significantly different.

The CDR3 sequence is 19 residues long. With 0 bases removed from V and 0 bases from J, the gap between germline ends came to 18 bases. In germline, CDR1 is SEHNR, CDR2 FQNEAQ (reference sequence). The selected patients with pancreatic ductal adenocarcinoma had surgery but no neoadjuvant therapy. Sequencing was performed with immunoSEQ multiplex PCR; in TCRdb, only in-frame clones are kept and a portion is missing. The sample shows roughly 100,000 clones, roughly 96% of them seen only once. A note on this clone: What it binds is not known.

The genes are TRBV7-9 and TRBJ1-5; possibly TRBD1 for D (6 bases). Sequences were obtained from PBMCs. The TCR was taken from a human donor with pancreatic ductal adenocarcinoma. Written as DNA, the CDR3 is TGTGCCAGCAGCTTAGCGCGTTGGGGGCAATCACCTAGCAATCAGCCCCAGCATTTT. Protein product: CASSLARWGQSPSNQPQHF.